The clone carrying this T cell receptor (beta chain) occurred a few times. What it binds is not known. This record belongs to a study of cytomegalovirus exposure and HLA in healthy donors. Study-level findings and limits: Upon later analysis, HLA-associated TCR beta chains proved more clonally expanded than other, equally common chains. Later on, an analysis showed TCR association rates differing by HLA locus, with DRB1 the most and HLA-C the fewest. An analysis was carried out later, and it reportedly showed fewer N-insertions in an Asian-associated ancestry cluster than the approximately 670-donor mean.

PCR amplification relied on 60 Vbeta primers (plus 13 Jbeta primers). Sequencing used immunoSEQ multiplex PCR; TCRdb keeps in-frame clones, though not all of them. The table has approximately 100,000 clones, 64% seen once. V was clipped by 4 bases and J by 4 bases, with 3 bases between them. The CDR3 extends over 11 amino acids. Germline CDR1 SGHTA, CDR2 FQGNSA. The sequenced sample was PBMCs. The chain joins TRBV7-2 to TRBJ2-3; no reliable D call. The sequence was obtained from a human donor in good health. CDR3 loop: CASSSADTQYF. DNA of the CDR3: TGTGCCAGCAGCTCAGCAGATACGCAGTATTTT.